This T cell receptor beta chain emerged from a study of cytomegalovirus exposure and HLA in healthy donors. Notes on the study in general: A list of around 160 TCR beta chains associated with cytomegalovirus was given. Three CMV-associated chains proved CMV antigen-specific in vitro. That first-cohort TCR clusters tended to co-occur in the roughly 130 validation repertoires was found in a later analysis. There were some public TCRs occurring in many donors, but most TCR sequences were rare.

CDR3 length equals 18 residues. V gave up 0 bases and J gave up 0 bases, with 16 bases separating them. Germline V gene sequence: CDR1 SGHDT, CDR2 YYEEEE. Data came from immunoSEQ multiplex PCR; TCRdb stores just in-frame clones and leaves some out. Here the sample spans around 190,000 clones, about 83% being singletons. As for this clone: The target antigen is unknown.

J is TRBJ2-1 and V is TRBV5-6; weak D call: TRBD2 (6 bases). The TCR sequence derives from a woman younger than 35 in good health and CMV-seronegative. Specimen: PBMCs. CDR3 nucleotides: TGTGCCAGCAGCTTGGGGGGACTGGGGAGAAGCTCCTACAATGAGCAGTTCTTC. Translated: CASSLGGLGRSSYNEQFF.